This T cell receptor beta chain was identified during a study of blood T cell repertoires in COVID-19. Turning to the study itself: The study drew acute and convalescent COVID-19 samples from the United States, Italy and Spain. T cells, B-cell-depleted T cells, or PBMCs supplied cDNA or gDNA.

Original processing notes: Reference gene primer amplification in the assay estimated nucleated cell counts. Sequencing was performed with immunoSEQ multiplex PCR; in TCRdb, only in-frame clones are kept and a portion is missing. The DNA was the basis for D and trimming; V, J and clone size are from that table. Found here are approximately 240,000 clones, 79% of them singletons; the top ten hold under 4.5%. The germline V gene encodes CDR1 LNHDA and CDR2 SQIVND (reference sequence). Trimming cost V 3 bases and J 6 bases; bases outside gene matches: 4. This CDR3 has 14 amino acids. V and J are TRBV19 and TRBJ1-5; 8 bases line up with TRBD1. Sequencing input: peripheral blood. The sequence came from a woman aged 40 to 50 with active or convalescent COVID-19. In DNA, the CDR3 is TGTGCCAGTAGTATCCCAGGGGGCGGTCAGCCCCAGCATTTT. This sequence encodes CASSIPGGGQPQHF.